This TCR beta chain originates from a study of shared clonotypes between healthy human individuals. Cells designated naive CD8 were CD45RO-negative and were positively selected for CCR7, with terminally differentiated effector memory CD45RA+ cells excluded. Under the authors' procedure: Filtering differed since immunoSEQ provided only junctions, with no quality scores. Sequenced by immunoSEQ multiplex PCR; TCRdb stores in-frame clones only, minus some. Clone size and the V and J calls come from that table; the DNA yielded D and trimming. Among roughly 2,000,000 clones listed, around 95% were seen once. Study-level findings and limits: The four-donor shared clonotypes exceeded non-shared clonotypes in generation probability, with non-shared ones scoring lower. An effect of sequencing depth on clonotype sharing among donors was expected. Naive CD4 clonotype sharing across several donors was 4.5% to 6%.

On this clone itself: Antigen unknown.

Deletions cut 7 bases from V and 3 bases from J, with 12 bases between. The length of the CDR3 is 14 residues. In germline, CDR1 is MNHEY, CDR2 SMNVEV (reference sequence). This clonotype was obtained from a man aged 18 to 29 in good health. Some clones in this sample may be carry-over from other donors' samples. Sequenced material: naive CD8+ T cells from PBMCs. The chain employs TRBV27 and TRBJ2-2; D is perhaps TRBD2 (6 bases). The CDR3 sequence: CASTDRDYTGELFF. The CDR3 DNA sequence: TGTGCCAGCACCGATCGGGACTACACCGGGGAGCTGTTTTTT.